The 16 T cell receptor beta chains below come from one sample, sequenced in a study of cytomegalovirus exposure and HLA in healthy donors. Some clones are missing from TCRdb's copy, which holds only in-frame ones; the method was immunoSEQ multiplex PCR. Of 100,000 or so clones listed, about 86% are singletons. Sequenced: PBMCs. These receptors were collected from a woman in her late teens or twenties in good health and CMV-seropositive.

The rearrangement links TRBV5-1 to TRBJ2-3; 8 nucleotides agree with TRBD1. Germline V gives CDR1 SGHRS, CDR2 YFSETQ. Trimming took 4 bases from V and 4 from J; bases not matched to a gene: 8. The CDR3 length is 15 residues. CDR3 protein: CASSRDRGGADTQYF. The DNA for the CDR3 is TGCGCCAGCAGCCGCGACAGGGGAGGCGCAGATACGCAGTATTTT.

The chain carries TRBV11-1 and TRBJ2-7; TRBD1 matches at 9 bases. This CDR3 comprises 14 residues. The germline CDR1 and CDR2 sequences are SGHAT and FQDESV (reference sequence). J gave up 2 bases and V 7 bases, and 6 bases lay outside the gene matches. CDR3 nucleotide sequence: TGTGCCAGCACCACCGGGACAGGGACCTACGAGCAGTACTTC. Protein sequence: CASTTGTGTYEQYF.

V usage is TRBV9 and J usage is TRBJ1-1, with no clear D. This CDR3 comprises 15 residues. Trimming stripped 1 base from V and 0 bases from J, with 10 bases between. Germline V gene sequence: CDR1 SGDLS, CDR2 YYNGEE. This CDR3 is CASSVYEYMNTEAFF. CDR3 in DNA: TGTGCCAGCAGCGTATACGAATACATGAACACTGAAGCTTTCTTT.

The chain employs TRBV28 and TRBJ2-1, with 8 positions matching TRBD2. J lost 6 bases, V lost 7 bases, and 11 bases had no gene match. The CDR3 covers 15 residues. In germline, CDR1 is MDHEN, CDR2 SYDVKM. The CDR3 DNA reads TGTGCCAGCACCGCCTCGGGACTAGAATTCAATGAGCAGTTCTTC. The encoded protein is CASTASGLEFNEQFF.

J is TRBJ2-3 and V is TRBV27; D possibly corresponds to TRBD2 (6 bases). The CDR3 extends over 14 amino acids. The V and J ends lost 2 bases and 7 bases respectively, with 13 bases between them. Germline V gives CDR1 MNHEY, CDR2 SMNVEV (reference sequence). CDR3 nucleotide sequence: TGTGCCAGCAGTTTAAGGAGCGGGCCTTATACGCAGTATTTT. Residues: CASSLRSGPYTQYF.

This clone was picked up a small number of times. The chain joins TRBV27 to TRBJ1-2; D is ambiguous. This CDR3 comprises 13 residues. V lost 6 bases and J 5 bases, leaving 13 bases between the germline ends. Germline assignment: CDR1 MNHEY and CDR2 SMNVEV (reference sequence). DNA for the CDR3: TGTGCCAGCAGCTTACATTTGGCTTATGGCTACACCTTC. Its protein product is CASSLHLAYGYTF.

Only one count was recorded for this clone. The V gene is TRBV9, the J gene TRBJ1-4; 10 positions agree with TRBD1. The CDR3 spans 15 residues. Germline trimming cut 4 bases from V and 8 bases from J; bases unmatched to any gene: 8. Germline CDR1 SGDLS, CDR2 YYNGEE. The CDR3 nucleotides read TGTGCCAGCAGCCCCCAGACAGGGGGCCAGGAAAAACTGTTTTTT. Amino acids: CASSPQTGGQEKLFF.

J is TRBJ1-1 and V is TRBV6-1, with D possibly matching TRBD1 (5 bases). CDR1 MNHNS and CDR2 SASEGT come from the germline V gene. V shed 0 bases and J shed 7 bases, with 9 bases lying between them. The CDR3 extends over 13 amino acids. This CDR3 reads CASSEAQAIEAFF. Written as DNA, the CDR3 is TGTGCCAGCAGTGAAGCACAGGCGATTGAAGCTTTCTTT.

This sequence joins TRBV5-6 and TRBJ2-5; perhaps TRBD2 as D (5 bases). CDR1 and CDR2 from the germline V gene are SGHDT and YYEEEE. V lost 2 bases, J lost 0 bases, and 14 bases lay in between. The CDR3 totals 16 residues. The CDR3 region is CASSFLAGSNQETQYF. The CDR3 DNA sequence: TGTGCCAGCAGCTTTTTGGCGGGTTCTAACCAAGAGACCCAGTACTTC. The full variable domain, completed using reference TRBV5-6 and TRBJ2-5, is DAGVTQSPTHLIKTRGQQVTLRCSPKSGHDTVSWYQQALGQGPQFIFQYYEEEERQRGNFPDRFSGHQFPNYSSELNVNALLLGDSALYLCASSFLAGSNQETQYFGPGTRLLVL.

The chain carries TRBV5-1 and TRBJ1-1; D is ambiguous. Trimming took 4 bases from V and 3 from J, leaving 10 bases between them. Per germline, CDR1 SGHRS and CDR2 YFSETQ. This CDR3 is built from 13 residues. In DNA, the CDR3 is TGCGCCAGCAGCCTGGCACAATACACTGAAGCTTTCTTT. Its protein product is CASSLAQYTEAFF.

Here the CDR3 reads CASSVGGNTGELFF. The CDR3 nucleotides read TGTGCCAGCAGTGTAGGGGGAAACACCGGGGAGCTGTTTTTT. V usage is TRBV7-9 and J usage is TRBJ2-2; the D gene is possibly TRBD1 (6 bases). Trimming shortened V by 6 bases and J by 2 bases, and 10 bases separated the two germline ends. Germline CDR1 SEHNR, CDR2 FQNEAQ (reference sequence). This CDR3 is 14 amino acids long.

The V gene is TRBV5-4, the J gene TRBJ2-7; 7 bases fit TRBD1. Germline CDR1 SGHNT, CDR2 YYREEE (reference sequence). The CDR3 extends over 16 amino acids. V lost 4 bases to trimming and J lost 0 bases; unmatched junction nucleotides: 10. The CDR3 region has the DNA TGTGCCAGCAGCACAGTACAGGGGATGAACTCCTACGAGCAGTACTTC. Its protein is CASSTVQGMNSYEQYF.

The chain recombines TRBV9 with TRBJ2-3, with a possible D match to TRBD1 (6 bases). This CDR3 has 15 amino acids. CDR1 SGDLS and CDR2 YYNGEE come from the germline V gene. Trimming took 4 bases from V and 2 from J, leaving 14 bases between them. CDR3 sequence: CASSPRGQYTDTQYF. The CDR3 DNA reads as TGTGCCAGCAGCCCTAGAGGACAGTACACAGATACGCAGTATTTT. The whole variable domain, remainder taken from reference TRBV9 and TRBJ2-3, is DSGVTQTPKHLITATGQRVTLRCSPRSGDLSVYWYQQSLDQGLQFLIQYYNGEERAKGNILERFSAQQFPDLHSELNLSSLELGDSALYFCASSPRGQYTDTQYFGPGTRLTVL.

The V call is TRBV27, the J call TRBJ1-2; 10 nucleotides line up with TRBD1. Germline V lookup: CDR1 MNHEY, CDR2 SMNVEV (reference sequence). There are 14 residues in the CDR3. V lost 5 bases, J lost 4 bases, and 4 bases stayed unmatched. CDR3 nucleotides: TGTGCCAGCAGTCACGGGGACAGGGGCTATGGCTACACCTTC. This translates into CASSHGDRGYGYTF.

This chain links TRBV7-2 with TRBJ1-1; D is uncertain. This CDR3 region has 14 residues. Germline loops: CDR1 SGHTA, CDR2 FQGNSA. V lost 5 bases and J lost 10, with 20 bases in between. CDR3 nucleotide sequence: TGTGCCAGCAGCACGATGGGAGCTACGCTTAGAGCTTTCTTT. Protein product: CASSTMGATLRAFF.

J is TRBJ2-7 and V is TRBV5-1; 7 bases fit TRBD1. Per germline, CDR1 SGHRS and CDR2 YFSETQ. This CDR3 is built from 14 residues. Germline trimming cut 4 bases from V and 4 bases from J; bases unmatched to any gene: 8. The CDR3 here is CASSVDREGYEQYF. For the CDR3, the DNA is TGCGCCAGCAGCGTCGACAGGGAAGGATACGAGCAGTACTTC. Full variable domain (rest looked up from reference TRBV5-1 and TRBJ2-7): KAGVTQTPRYLIKTRGQQVTLSCSPISGHRSVSWYQQTPGQGLQFLFEYFSETQRNKGNFPGRFSGRQFSNSRSEMNVSTLELGDSALYLCASSVDREGYEQYFGPGTRLTVT.